These 12 T cell receptor beta chains came from one sample sequenced in a study of cytomegalovirus exposure and HLA in healthy donors. The PCR had 60 Vbeta and 13 Jbeta primers. The data were produced by immunoSEQ multiplex PCR, yet TCRdb's version contains in-frame clones alone and is incomplete. Of under 250,000 clones in the sample, about 75% were seen once. Specimen: PBMCs. The source is a male donor in good health and CMV-seronegative.

The chain joins TRBV5-4 to TRBJ1-1, with 12 positions matching TRBD1. This CDR3 spans 16 amino acids. V was pared by 4 bases and J by 0 bases, with 4 bases of the junction left unmatched. CDR1 is SGHNT, CDR2 YYREEE, per germline (reference sequence). This chain's CDR3 is CASSTGTGGMNTEAFF. The CDR3, as DNA: TGTGCCAGCAGCACAGGGACAGGGGGCATGAACACTGAAGCTTTCTTT.

This clone was observed a few times. Within the sample, other DNA sequences also encode this same CDR3. The rearrangement joins TRBV20-1 to TRBJ2-3; the D gene is possibly TRBD1 (5 bases). The CDR3 has 11 amino acids. The germline CDR1 and CDR2 sequences are DFQATT and SNEGSKA (reference sequence). V was shortened by 6 bases and J by 2 bases, with 6 bases between the two germline ends. CDR3 residues: CSARVTDTQYF. Written as DNA, the CDR3 is TGCAGTGCCAGGGTCACAGATACGCAGTATTTT.

This clone was detected only once. This chain uses TRBV6-6 with TRBJ1-6; D perhaps matches TRBD1 (5 bases). The V and J ends lost 5 bases and 5 bases respectively, with 13 bases between them. The CDR3 has 15 amino acids. The germline V gene has CDR1 MNHNY and CDR2 SVGAGI (reference sequence). CDR3 bases: TGTGCCAGCAGTCGAGTGGACACGGATAATTCACCCCTCCACTTT. Translated: CASSRVDTDNSPLHF.

The chain is built from TRBV27 and TRBJ2-1, with 10 bases aligning to TRBD2. The V gene's germline CDR1 is MNHEY and CDR2 SMNVEV (reference sequence). V trimming: 5 bases; J trimming: 8 bases; junction bases outside the gene matches: 9. This CDR3 spans 15 amino acids. The CDR3 region is CASSHSAGGPYEQFF. CDR3 in DNA: TGTGCCAGCAGTCACTCAGCGGGGGGGCCTTATGAGCAGTTCTTC.

In this sample, this clone turned up a few times. The chain is built from TRBV7-2 and TRBJ2-5, with a possible D match to TRBD1 (5 bases). The CDR3 spans 15 residues. Looked up from germline, CDR1 is SGHTA and CDR2 is FQGNSA. The V end lost 10 bases, the J end lost 3 bases, and 21 bases lay between the germline ends. This CDR3 is CATRARSVEKETQYF. Here the CDR3 DNA reads TGTGCCACCAGGGCCAGGTCTGTCGAAAAAGAGACCCAGTACTTC.

The chain employs TRBV10-3 and TRBJ2-2, with D possibly being TRBD1 (6 bases). Germline V gene sequence: CDR1 ENHRY, CDR2 SYGVKD. The ends were cut back, 2 bases at V and 6 bases at J, with 13 bases in the middle. This CDR3 is 15 amino acids long. The CDR3 DNA reads TGTGCCATCAGTGAGAGACCCAGGGGTGCCGGGGAGCTGTTTTTT. Its translation: CAISERPRGAGELFF.

The chain couples TRBV28 to TRBJ2-6; TRBD2 matches 8 bases. Germline CDR1 MDHEN, CDR2 SYDVKM. With V trimmed by 6 bases and J by 0 bases, 4 bases remained unmatched. This CDR3 has 16 amino acids. CDR3 region: CASSPGGVSGANVLTF. The CDR3 coding sequence is TGTGCCAGCAGCCCGGGGGGGGTCTCTGGGGCCAACGTCCTGACTTTC.

CDR3 protein: CASSLSRVSNYGYTF. Written as DNA, the CDR3 is TGCGCCAGCAGCCTAAGTCGGGTCTCTAACTATGGCTACACCTTC. The chain employs TRBV5-1 and TRBJ1-2; D is unclear. There are 15 residues in the CDR3. Germline V gene data show CDR1 as SGHRS and CDR2 as YFSETQ. Trimming removed 4 bases from V and 0 bases from J, with 13 bases in between.

The V call is TRBV4-3, the J call TRBJ1-4; TRBD1 aligns across 7 bases. Germline trimming cut 0 bases from V and 7 bases from J; bases unmatched to any gene: 8. This CDR3 contains 16 residues. Germline values: CDR1 LGHNA, CDR2 YSLEER. CDR3 region: CASSQDLRGLVEKLFF. The CDR3 DNA sequence: TGCGCCAGCAGCCAAGATTTAAGGGGGCTGGTTGAAAAACTGTTTTTT.

The V gene is TRBV6-5, the J gene TRBJ1-1, with 7 bases matching TRBD1. CDR3 length: 13 residues. The germline gives CDR1 MNHEY, CDR2 SVGAGI. The trim removed 2 bases at V and 6 bases at J, leaving 3 bases unmatched. The CDR3 sequence: CASSYRQGPEAFF. The CDR3 nucleotides read TGTGCCAGCAGTTACAGACAGGGCCCTGAAGCTTTCTTT.

This clone was seen a few times. The J gene is TRBJ1-5, the V gene TRBV6-1; D uncertain. Germline CDR1 MNHNS, CDR2 SASEGT. V gave up 1 base and J gave up 4 bases, with 8 bases separating them. This CDR3 has 14 amino acids. The CDR3 region has the DNA TGTGCCAGCAGTGAAGGAAACGGGAATCAGCCCCAGCATTTT. It codes for CASSEGNGNQPQHF.

The chain couples TRBV6-4 to TRBJ1-5; 7 nucleotides line up with TRBD1. Germline loops: CDR1 MRHNA, CDR2 SNTAGT. The J segment lost 6 bases and the V segment lost 7 bases, leaving 9 bases of the junction unmatched. The CDR3 consists of 14 residues. CDR3 coding DNA: TGTGCCAGCACTTTGACAGGGCGAGGTCAGCCCCAGCATTTT. This sequence encodes CASTLTGRGQPQHF.